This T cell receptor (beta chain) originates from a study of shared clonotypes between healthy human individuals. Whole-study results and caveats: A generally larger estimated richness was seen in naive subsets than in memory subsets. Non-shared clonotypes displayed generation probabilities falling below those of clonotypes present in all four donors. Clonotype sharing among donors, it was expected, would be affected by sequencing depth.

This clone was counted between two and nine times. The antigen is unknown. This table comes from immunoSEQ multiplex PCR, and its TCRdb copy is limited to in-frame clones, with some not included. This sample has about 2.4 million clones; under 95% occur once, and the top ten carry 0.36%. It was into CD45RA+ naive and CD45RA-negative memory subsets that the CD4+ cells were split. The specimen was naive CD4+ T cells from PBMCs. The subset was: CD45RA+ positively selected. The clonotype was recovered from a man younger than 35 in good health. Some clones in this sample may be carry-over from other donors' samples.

CDR3 nucleotide sequence: TGTGCCAGCAGTGAACCCAGGCCAAGGGATGGCTACACCTTC. This codes for CASSEPRPRDGYTF. The chain employs TRBV2 and TRBJ1-2; D not resolved. The CDR3 is made up of 14 amino acids. Germline CDR1 SNHLY, CDR2 FYNNEI. The V gene lost 2 bases and the J gene lost 6 bases, with 13 bases spanning the gap.